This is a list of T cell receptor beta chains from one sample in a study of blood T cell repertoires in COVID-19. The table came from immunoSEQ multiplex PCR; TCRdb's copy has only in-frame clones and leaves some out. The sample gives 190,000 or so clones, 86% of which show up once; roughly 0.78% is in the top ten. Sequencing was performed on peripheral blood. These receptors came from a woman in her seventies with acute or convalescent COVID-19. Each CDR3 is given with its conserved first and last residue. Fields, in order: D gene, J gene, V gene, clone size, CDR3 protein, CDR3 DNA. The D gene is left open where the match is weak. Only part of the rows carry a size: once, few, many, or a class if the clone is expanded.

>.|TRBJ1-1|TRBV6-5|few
CATMVRMNTEAFF
TGTGCCACCATGGTGAGGATGAACACTGAAGCTTTCTTT
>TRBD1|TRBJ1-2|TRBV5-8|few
CASSGGTGVFYGYTF
TGTGCCAGCAGCGGCGGGACAGGAGTCTTCTATGGCTACACCTTC
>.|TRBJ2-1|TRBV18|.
CASSPPNLQAYNEQFF
TGTGCCAGCTCACCACCTAATCTACAGGCTTACAATGAGCAGTTCTTC
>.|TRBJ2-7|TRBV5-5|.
CASSSPGAERQYF
TGTGCCAGCAGCTCCCCTGGGGCCGAAAGGCAGTACTTC
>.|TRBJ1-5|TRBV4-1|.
CASSQGRGGNQPQHF
TGCGCCAGCAGCCAAGGCCGCGGGGGCAATCAGCCCCAGCATTTT
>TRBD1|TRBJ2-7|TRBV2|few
CASSGSREGGAFYEQYF
TGTGCCAGCAGTGGGTCCCGAGAAGGGGGCGCCTTCTACGAGCAGTACTTC
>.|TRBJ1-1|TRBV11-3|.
CASSLFRNTEAFF
TGTGCCAGCAGCTTATTCAGGAACACTGAAGCTTTCTTT
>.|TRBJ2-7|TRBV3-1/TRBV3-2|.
CASSHRQGGVEQYF
TGTGCCAGCAGCCACAGGCAAGGCGGGGTGGAGCAGTACTTC
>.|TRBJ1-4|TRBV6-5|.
CASKGGQLNEKLFF
TGTGCCAGCAAGGGGGGGCAGCTCAATGAAAAACTGTTTTTT
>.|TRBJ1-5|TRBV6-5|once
CASSSRGVNQPQHF
TGTGCCAGCAGTTCTAGGGGTGTCAATCAGCCCCAGCATTTT
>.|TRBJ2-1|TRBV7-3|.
CASSVMTTVNANEQFF
TGTGCCAGCAGCGTAATGACTACCGTAAATGCCAATGAGCAGTTCTTC
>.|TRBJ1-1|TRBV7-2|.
CASSLFFLSSFSRNTEAFF
TGTGCCAGCAGCCTATTTTTTCTGAGTTCTTTTTCCCGGAACACTGAAGCTTTCTTT
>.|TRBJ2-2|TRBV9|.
CASSVEGLSTGELFF
TGTGCCAGCAGCGTAGAGGGGTTGAGCACCGGGGAGCTGTTTTTT
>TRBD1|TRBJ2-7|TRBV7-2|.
CASSPLQGNEQYF
TGTGCCAGCAGCCCCCTACAGGGGAACGAGCAGTACTTC
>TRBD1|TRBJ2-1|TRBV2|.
CASSTDRAREQFF
TGTGCCAGCAGTACTGACAGGGCTCGGGAGCAGTTCTTC
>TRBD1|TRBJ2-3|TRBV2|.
CASSVNRGPDTQYF
TGTGCCAGCAGTGTTAACAGGGGCCCAGATACGCAGTATTTT
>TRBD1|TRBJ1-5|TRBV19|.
CASSIVTGGAWGNQPQHF
TGTGCCAGTAGTATAGTGACAGGGGGCGCTTGGGGCAATCAGCCCCAGCATTTT
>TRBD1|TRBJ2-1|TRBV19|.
CASSRGRAGGTYNEQFF
TGTGCCAGTAGTAGGGGCCGGGCAGGGGGCACCTACAATGAGCAGTTCTTC
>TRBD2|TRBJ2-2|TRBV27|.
CASTKTPGLAGTNTGELFF
TGTGCCAGCACCAAAACTCCGGGACTAGCGGGAACGAACACCGGGGAGCTGTTTTTT
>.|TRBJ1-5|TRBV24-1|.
CATSDPAEGYQPQHF
TGTGCCACCAGTGACCCCGCGGAGGGCTATCAGCCCCAGCATTTT
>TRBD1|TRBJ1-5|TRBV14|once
CASSLTGNQPQHF
TGTGCCAGCAGCCTGACAGGGAATCAGCCCCAGCATTTT
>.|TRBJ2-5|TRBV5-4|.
CASSLGAPETQYF
TGTGCCAGCAGCTTGGGGGCTCCGGAGACCCAGTACTTC
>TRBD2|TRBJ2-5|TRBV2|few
CASLWGGELEETQYF
TGTGCCTCCCTATGGGGGGGGGAGCTTGAGGAGACCCAGTACTTC
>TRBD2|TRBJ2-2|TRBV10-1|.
CASSASGTGELFF
TGCGCCAGCAGTGCTAGCGGGACCGGGGAGCTGTTTTTT
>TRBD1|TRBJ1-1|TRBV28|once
CASSLDRGRDTEAFF
TGTGCCAGCAGTTTAGACAGGGGGCGCGACACTGAAGCTTTCTTT
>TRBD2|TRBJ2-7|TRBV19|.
CASSIGQWDTPGTRPYEQYF
TGTGCCAGTAGTATAGGACAATGGGACACACCCGGGACTAGACCCTACGAGCAGTACTTC
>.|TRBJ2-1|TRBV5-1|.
CASSATGTPGVDEQFF
TGCGCCAGCAGCGCGACCGGGACCCCGGGGGTGGATGAGCAGTTCTTC
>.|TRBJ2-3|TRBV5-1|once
CASSSQDGVDTQYF
TGCGCCAGCAGCTCCCAAGACGGGGTAGATACGCAGTATTTT
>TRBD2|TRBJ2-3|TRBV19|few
CASSYGGGYSGSLLDTQYF
TGTGCCAGTAGCTACGGAGGAGGCTATAGCGGGAGTTTATTAGATACGCAGTATTTT
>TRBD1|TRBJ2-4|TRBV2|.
CASTTGRLSIQYF
TGTGCCAGTACGACAGGGAGATTGTCTATTCAGTACTTC
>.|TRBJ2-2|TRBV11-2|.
CASSFDGATGELFF
TGTGCCAGCAGCTTCGATGGGGCTACCGGGGAGCTGTTTTTT
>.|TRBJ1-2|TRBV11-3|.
CASSLTGSDGYTF
TGTGCCAGCAGCCTTACAGGGAGTGATGGCTACACCTTC
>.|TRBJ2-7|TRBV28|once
CASSSHAAGARSYEQYF
TGTGCCAGCAGTTCACACGCCGCGGGGGCGCGTTCCTACGAGCAGTACTTC
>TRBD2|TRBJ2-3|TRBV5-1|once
CASSALLAGGPDTQYF
TGCGCCAGCAGCGCCCTACTAGCGGGAGGTCCAGATACGCAGTATTTT
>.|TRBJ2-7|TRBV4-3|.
CASSRGSSYEQYF
TGCGCCAGCAGCCGTGGGAGCTCCTACGAGCAGTACTTC
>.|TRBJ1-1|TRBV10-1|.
CASTQELNTEAFF
TGCGCCAGCACCCAGGAATTGAACACTGAAGCTTTCTTT
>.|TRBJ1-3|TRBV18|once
CASSPSRVGNTIYF
TGTGCCAGCTCACCCAGCAGGGTTGGAAACACCATATATTTT
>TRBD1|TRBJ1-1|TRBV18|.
CASSQGQGDLNTEAFF
TGTGCCAGCTCACAAGGACAGGGAGACCTTAACACTGAAGCTTTCTTT
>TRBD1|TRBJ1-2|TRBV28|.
CASSPPTGFNYGYTF
TGTGCCAGCAGTCCACCGACAGGGTTTAACTATGGCTACACCTTC
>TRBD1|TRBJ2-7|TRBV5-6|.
CASRAGTVPYEQYF
TGTGCCAGCAGGGCCGGGACAGTCCCCTACGAGCAGTACTTC
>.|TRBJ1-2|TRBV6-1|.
CASSELRPSSRGGYTF
TGTGCCAGCAGTGAATTACGGCCTTCGAGCCGCGGGGGATACACCTTC
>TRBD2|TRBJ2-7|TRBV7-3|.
CASAPGGTYEQYF
TGTGCCTCTGCGCCGGGGGGTACCTACGAGCAGTACTTC
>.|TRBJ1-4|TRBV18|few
CASSPLELTATNEKLFF
TGTGCCAGCTCACCCCTAGAATTGACAGCAACTAATGAAAAACTGTTTTTT
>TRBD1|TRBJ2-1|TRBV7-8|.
CASSLRSGQGNNEQFF
TGTGCCAGCAGCTTAAGGTCGGGACAGGGGAACAATGAGCAGTTCTTC
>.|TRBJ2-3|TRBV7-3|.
CASSLTAGSDTQYF
TGTGCCAGCAGCTTAACGGCGGGATCAGATACGCAGTATTTT
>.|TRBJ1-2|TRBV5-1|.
CASSPEGLTYGYTF
TGCGCCAGCAGCCCAGAGGGACTGACCTATGGCTACACCTTC
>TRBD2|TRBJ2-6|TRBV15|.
CATSRDLSGAGSGANVLTF
TGTGCCACCAGCAGAGATCTGAGCGGGGCGGGGTCTGGGGCCAACGTCCTGACTTTC
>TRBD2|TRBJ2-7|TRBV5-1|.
CASSPGGLSSYEQYF
TGCGCCAGCAGCCCGGGAGGTCTGTCCTCCTACGAGCAGTACTTC
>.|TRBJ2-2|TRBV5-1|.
CASFDIPASNTGELFF
TGCGCCAGTTTTGACATACCCGCAAGTAACACCGGGGAGCTGTTTTTT
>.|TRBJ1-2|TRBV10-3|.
CAITGGIALGGYTF
TGTGCCATAACCGGAGGGATCGCGCTGGGAGGCTACACCTTC
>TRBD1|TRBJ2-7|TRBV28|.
CASSISSGDRAIYEQYF
TGTGCCAGCAGTATCTCCAGTGGAGACAGGGCTATTTACGAGCAGTACTTC
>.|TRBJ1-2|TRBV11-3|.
CASSLGLYGYTF
TGTGCCAGCAGCTTAGGACTTTATGGCTACACCTTC
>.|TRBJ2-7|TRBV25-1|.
CATDGGERYEQYF
TGTGCCACCGACGGCGGGGAGCGGTACGAGCAGTACTTC
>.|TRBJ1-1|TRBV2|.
CASTYSHNLNTEAFF
TGTGCCAGCACGTACAGCCATAATTTGAACACTGAAGCTTTCTTT
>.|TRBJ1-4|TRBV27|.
CASSLAPNEKLFF
TGTGCCAGCAGTTTGGCACCCAATGAAAAACTGTTTTTT
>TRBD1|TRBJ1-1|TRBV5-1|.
CASSFPPSTDRATEAFF
TGCGCCAGCAGCTTCCCCCCCTCTACGGACAGGGCCACTGAAGCTTTCTTT
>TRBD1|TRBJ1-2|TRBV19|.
CASSIQGPGYGYTF
TGTGCCAGTAGCATACAGGGGCCGGGGTATGGCTACACCTTC
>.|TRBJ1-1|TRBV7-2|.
CASSFYSPPEAFF
TGTGCCAGCAGCTTTTATTCCCCCCCGGAGGCTTTCTTT
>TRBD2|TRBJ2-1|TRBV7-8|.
CASSLYSGTSGVNEQFF
TGTGCCAGCAGCTTATATTCTGGGACTAGCGGGGTCAATGAGCAGTTCTTC